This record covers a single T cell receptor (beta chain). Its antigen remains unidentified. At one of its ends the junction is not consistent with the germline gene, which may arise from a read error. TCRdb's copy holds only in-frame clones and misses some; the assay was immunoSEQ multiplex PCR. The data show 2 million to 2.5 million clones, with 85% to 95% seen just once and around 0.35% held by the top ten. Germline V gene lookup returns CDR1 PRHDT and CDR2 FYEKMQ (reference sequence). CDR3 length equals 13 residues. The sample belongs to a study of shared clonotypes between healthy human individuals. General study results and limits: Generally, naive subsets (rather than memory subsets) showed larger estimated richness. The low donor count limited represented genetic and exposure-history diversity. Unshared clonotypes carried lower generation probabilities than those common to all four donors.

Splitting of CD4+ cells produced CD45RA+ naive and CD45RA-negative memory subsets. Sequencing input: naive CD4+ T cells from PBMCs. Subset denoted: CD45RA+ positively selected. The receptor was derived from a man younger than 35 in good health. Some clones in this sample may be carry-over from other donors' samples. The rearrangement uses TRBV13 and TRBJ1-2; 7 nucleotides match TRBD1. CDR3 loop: CANSLPGGWGYTF. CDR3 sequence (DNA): TGTGCCAACAGCCTCCCAGGGGGTTGGGGCTACACCTTC.